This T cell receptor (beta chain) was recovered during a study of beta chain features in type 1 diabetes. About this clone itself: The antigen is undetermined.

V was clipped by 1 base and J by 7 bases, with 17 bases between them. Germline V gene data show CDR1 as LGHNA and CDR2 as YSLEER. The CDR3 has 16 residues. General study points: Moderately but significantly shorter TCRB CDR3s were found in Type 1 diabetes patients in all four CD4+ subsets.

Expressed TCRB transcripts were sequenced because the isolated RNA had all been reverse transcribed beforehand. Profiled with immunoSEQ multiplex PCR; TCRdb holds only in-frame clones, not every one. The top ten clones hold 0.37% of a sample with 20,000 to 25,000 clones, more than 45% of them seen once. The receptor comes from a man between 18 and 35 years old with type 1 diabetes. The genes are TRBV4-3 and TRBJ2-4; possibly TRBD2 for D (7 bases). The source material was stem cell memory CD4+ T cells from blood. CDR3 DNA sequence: TGCGCCAGCAGCCAAGGAATCGCGGGGGCGAGTAACATTCAGTACTTC. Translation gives CASSQGIAGASNIQYF.